This T cell receptor beta chain came from a study of cytomegalovirus exposure and HLA in healthy donors. Germline loops: CDR1 ENHRY, CDR2 SYGVKD. V lost 4 bases and J lost 1, with 13 bases in between. There are 15 residues in the CDR3. Points from the study as a whole: Later analysis identified several of the most significant clusters that appeared linked to common viral pathogens.

The PCR was carried out with 60 Vbeta primers and 13 Jbeta primers. Sequenced by immunoSEQ multiplex PCR; TCRdb stores in-frame clones only, minus some. The sample lists about 140,000 clones, approximately 80% seen once, with around 4.9% in the top ten. On this clone itself: Its cognate antigen is unknown.

The receptor's source is a male donor in good health and CMV-seronegative. The chain employs TRBV10-3 and TRBJ1-2; D call uncertain. Sequenced: PBMCs. CDR3 sequence (DNA): TGTGCCATCAGTGGGGCAGAACGAGATAACTATGGCTACACCTTC. It codes for CAISGAERDNYGYTF.